This T cell receptor (beta chain) is from a study of cytomegalovirus exposure and HLA in healthy donors. 60 Vbeta and 13 Jbeta primers were used in PCR. Sequencing was performed with immunoSEQ multiplex PCR; in TCRdb, only in-frame clones are kept and a portion is missing. Counted here are 150,000 to 200,000 clones, approximately 76% occurring once; the ten biggest clones make up roughly 2%. Trimming pared 3 bases from V and 4 bases from J, leaving 6 bases between. The CDR3 runs 12 residues. Germline CDR1 MGHRA, CDR2 YSYEKL. Worth noting for this clone: The antigen remains unidentified.

Whole-study results and caveats: Within a later analysis, the majority of CMV-associated TCR beta chains appeared HLA-restricted.

Sequenced input: PBMCs. This rearrangement joins TRBV4-1 to TRBJ1-2, with D uncertain. The receptor was derived from a female donor in good health and CMV-seronegative. The CDR3 reads CASSHGSYGYTF. The CDR3 nucleotides are TGCGCCAGCAGCCACGGGTCCTATGGCTACACCTTC.